Sequencing of this T cell receptor (beta chain) was carried out in a study of CD8 T cells in ankylosing spondylitis. General observations from the study: A motif of several highly homologous TCR beta variants was seen as apparently characteristic of ankylosing spondylitis blood.

TCRdb ran MiXCR on the 5' RACE reads and lists one entry per CDR3 protein. Of 800,000 to 900,000 distinct CDR3 sequences in the sample, 10% to 15% were seen once. As regards this clonotype: Its target is unknown.

This clonotype originated in a male donor with ankylosing spondylitis. The specimen was blood, either unsorted or a sorted T cell fraction (not recorded which).

The CDR3 DNA is TGTGCCAGCAGCTTCGGGACAGGGATCACAGATACGCAGTATTTT. This gives the protein CASSFGTGITDTQYF. This chain uses TRBV7-9 with TRBJ2-3; TRBD1 matches at 9 bases. CDR1 SEHNR and CDR2 FQNEAQ come from the germline V gene (reference sequence). The CDR3 is 15 residues long. V lost 3 bases and J lost 2; bases outside the gene matches: 3.